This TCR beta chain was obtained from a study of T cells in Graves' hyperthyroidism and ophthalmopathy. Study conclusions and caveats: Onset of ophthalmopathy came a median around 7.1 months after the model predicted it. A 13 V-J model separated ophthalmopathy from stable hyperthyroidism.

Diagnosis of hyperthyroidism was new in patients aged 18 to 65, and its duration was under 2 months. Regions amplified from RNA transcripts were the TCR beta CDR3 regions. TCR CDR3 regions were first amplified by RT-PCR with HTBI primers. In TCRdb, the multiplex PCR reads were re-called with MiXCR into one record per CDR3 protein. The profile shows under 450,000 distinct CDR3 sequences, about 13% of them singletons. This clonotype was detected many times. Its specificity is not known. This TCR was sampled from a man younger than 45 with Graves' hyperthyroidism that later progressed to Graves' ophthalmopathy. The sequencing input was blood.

CDR3 DNA: TGTGCCAGCAGCCAAGAGGTGGCAGGGGGCTTTTACAATGAGCAGTTCTTC. It encodes CASSQEVAGGFYNEQFF. The chain couples TRBV4-2 to TRBJ2-1; 8 bases align to TRBD1. In germline, CDR1 is LGHNA, CDR2 YNFKEQ. The CDR3 loop spans 17 amino acids. V lost 0 bases and J lost 4; bases outside the gene matches: 8.